The 20 T cell receptor beta chains given below trace back to one sample, sequenced in a study of human T cells and chemical hapten exposure. The time point was: patch test 3, about 24 weeks after DPC sensitization. Sample treatment: therapeutic diphenylcyclopropenone sensitization with weekly scalp DPC. In TCRdb, the RACE reads were re-called with MiXCR into one record per CDR3 protein. The table lists 55,000 to 75,000 distinct CDR3 sequences, around 12% of them singletons. This sample comprised whole blood, obtained in connection with sensitization to the hapten diphenylcyclopropenone (DPC). The receptor source for this set is a man aged 25 to 40 with alopecia areata. Some clones in this sample may be carry-over from other donors' samples.

This clonotype showed up just a few times. The V and J genes are TRBV20-1 and TRBJ1-2; D is undetermined. The CDR3 covers 10 residues. Trimming stripped 5 bases from V and 3 bases from J, with 4 bases between. Germline lookup yields CDR1 DFQATT and CDR2 SNEGSKA (reference sequence). Written as DNA, the CDR3 is TGCAGTGCTGGGGACTATGGCTACACCTTC. This sequence encodes CSAGDYGYTF.

The chain recombines TRBV15 with TRBJ2-2, with D possibly TRBD2 on 7 matching bases. Trimming shortened V by 7 bases and J by 3 bases, and 18 bases separated the two germline ends. Germline CDR1 is LNHNV and CDR2 is YYDKDF (reference sequence). The CDR3 is made up of 16 amino acids. The CDR3 DNA follows: TGTGCCACCATGCCAAACGGGGGGCGCGACACCGGGGAGCTGTTTTTT. Translated, it gives CATMPNGGRDTGELFF.

This clonotype was picked up many times. The chain has TRBV5-1 and TRBJ1-5; D is unresolved. CDR3 length: 14 residues. In germline, CDR1 is SGHRS, CDR2 YFSETQ. V lost 0 bases and J lost 6, with 10 bases in between. CDR3 DNA: TGCGCCAGCAGCTTGGAGGCCTCCTCTCAGCCCCAGCATTTT. Translating it yields CASSLEASSQPQHF.

The genes are TRBV5-1 and TRBJ2-7; 10 bases match TRBD1. The J segment lost 2 bases and the V segment lost 4 bases, leaving 6 bases of the junction unmatched. The CDR3 is 15 amino acids. Looked up from germline, CDR1 is SGHRS and CDR2 is YFSETQ. The CDR3 reads CASSPRTGGTYEQYF. CDR3 sequence (DNA): TGCGCCAGCAGCCCCCGGACAGGGGGAACCTACGAGCAGTACTTC.

The V and J genes are TRBV9 and TRBJ2-3; D unclear. V lost 0 bases and J lost 3, with 8 bases in between. There are 14 residues in the CDR3. CDR1 SGDLS and CDR2 YYNGEE come from the germline V gene. The CDR3 nucleotides read TGTGCCAGCAGCGTAGCTCCCCTAACAGATACGCAGTATTTT. It codes for CASSVAPLTDTQYF.

This clonotype appeared many times. The CDR3 coding sequence is TGTGCCAGCAGTCGGACAGGCCCAGGGTCTGAAGCTTTCTTT. Translation: CASSRTGPGSEAFF. The chain has TRBV6-2 or TRBV6-3 and TRBJ1-1, with 7 bases matching TRBD1. The CDR3 extends over 14 amino acids. Germline V gene sequence: CDR1 MNHEY, CDR2 SVGEGT. V lost 5 bases, J lost 6 bases, and 9 bases stayed unmatched.

This clonotype was recorded many times. V gene TRBV5-4 combines with J gene TRBJ2-5, with TRBD2 matching over 7 bases. V shed 3 bases, J shed 0 bases, and the junction held 2 bases outside the gene matches. The CDR3 is 14 amino acids. The V gene's germline CDR1 is SGHNT and CDR2 YYREEE (reference sequence). The CDR3 DNA reads as TGTGCCAGCAGCTCCGGACTAGACCAAGAGACCCAGTACTTC. Translation gives CASSSGLDQETQYF.

This clonotype was counted only a few times. The chain recombines TRBV6-2 or TRBV6-3 with TRBJ2-1; 9 bases are a match to TRBD2. From germline, CDR1 is MNHEY and CDR2 SVGEGT. The V segment lost 3 bases and the J segment 5 bases; nucleotides outside the gene matches: 8. CDR3 length equals 16 residues. CDR3 protein: CASSYSGGGAHNEQFF. For the CDR3, the DNA is TGTGCCAGCAGTTATTCAGGCGGGGGGGCCCACAATGAGCAGTTCTTC.

Ten or more counts support this clonotype. The rearrangement joins TRBV18 to TRBJ2-2; D is uncertain. V shed 5 bases and J shed 3 bases, with 13 bases lying between them. The germline V gene encodes CDR1 KGHSH and CDR2 LQKENI. The CDR3 runs 15 residues. CDR3 nucleotides: TGTGCCAGCTCAAGTTCAGAATGGGACACCGGGGAGCTGTTTTTT. This codes for CASSSSEWDTGELFF.

This clonotype was recorded at least ten times. CDR3 DNA: TGCGCCAGCAGCCAAGTTGGTGGGACGGTAGACAATGAGCAGTTCTTC. Protein sequence: CASSQVGGTVDNEQFF. The rearrangement joins TRBV4-3 to TRBJ2-1, with D perhaps being TRBD1 or TRBD2 (5 bases each). CDR1 LGHNA and CDR2 YSLEER come from the germline V gene. The CDR3 has 16 amino acids. The ends were cut back, 1 base at V and 5 bases at J, with 15 bases in the middle.

This clonotype was observed a handful of times. The chain employs TRBV11-2 and TRBJ2-7, with D perhaps matching TRBD1 (6 bases). V lost 5 bases to trimming and J lost 5 bases, with 13 bases between them. The length of the CDR3 is 13 residues. Germline-derived CDR1 and CDR2 are SGHAT and FQNNGV. As DNA, the CDR3 is TGTGCCAGCAGCGGCAACAGGGTGCACGAGCAGTACTTC. Translated, it gives CASSGNRVHEQYF.

The V gene is TRBV6-1, the J gene TRBJ2-7; D is uncertain. This CDR3 contains 13 residues. The germline V gene encodes CDR1 MNHNS and CDR2 SASEGT. V lost 6 bases to trimming and J lost 5 bases, with 14 bases between them. The CDR3 DNA is TGTGCCAGCAGGTCCCACCCGATAAACGAGCAGTACTTC. Translating gives CASRSHPINEQYF.

This clonotype was observed at least ten times. This chain joins TRBV20-1 and TRBJ1-4; 7 bases map to TRBD1. Losses at the gene ends were 6 bases for V and 8 bases for J; bases not matched to a gene: 9. CDR1 and CDR2 from the germline V gene are DFQATT and SNEGSKA (reference sequence). The CDR3 extends over 13 amino acids. CDR3 protein: CSAVPPGGEKLFF. CDR3 coding DNA: TGCAGTGCAGTCCCGCCAGGGGGAGAAAAACTGTTTTTT.

With regard to this clonotype: A junction end diverges from the germline sequence, so it may reflect a read error. V is TRBV6-5 and J is TRBJ2-7; 7 bases are shared with TRBD1. The CDR3 spans 15 residues. Germline loops: CDR1 MNHEY, CDR2 SVGAGI. CDR3 protein: CASRLTGTDAYERYF. CDR3 coding DNA: TGTGCCAGCAGGTTAACCGGGACAGATGCCTACGAGCGGTACTTC.

This clonotype was seen many times. V usage is TRBV6-6 and J usage is TRBJ1-2; 8 nucleotides line up with TRBD1. Germline CDR1 reads MNHNY; CDR2 reads SVGAGI (reference sequence). The length of the CDR3 is 16 residues. The ends lost 5 bases at V and 2 bases at J; junction bases unmatched: 10. CDR3 protein: CASSPYTGGDNYGYTF. For the CDR3, the DNA is TGTGCCAGCAGTCCTTATACAGGGGGGGACAACTATGGCTACACCTTC.

Ten or more counts support this clonotype. V gene TRBV29-1 combines with J gene TRBJ1-6, with D possibly TRBD1 on 5 matching bases. The germline CDR1 and CDR2 sequences are SQVTM and ANQGSEA. The CDR3 sequence is 14 residues long. V dropped 4 bases and J dropped 7 bases, with 14 bases sitting between them. The CDR3 coding sequence is TGCAGCGTTGCGGGGGACGGGGTAAATTCACCCCTCCACTTT. Residues: CSVAGDGVNSPLHF.

This clonotype was observed a few times. The chain has TRBV20-1 and TRBJ2-1; 10 bases align to TRBD2. In germline, CDR1 is DFQATT, CDR2 SNEGSKA (reference sequence). The CDR3 runs 16 residues. V dropped 0 bases and J dropped 9; count of bases not matched to a gene: 11. CDR3 DNA sequence: TGCAGTGCTAGAGATCCCGAAAGCGGGGGGGCTGGTGAGCAGTTCTTC. Protein: CSARDPESGGAGEQFF.

V gene TRBV9 combines with J gene TRBJ2-3; D call uncertain. The V gene lost 3 bases and the J gene lost 0 bases, with 8 bases spanning the gap. This CDR3 is 14 amino acids long. Germline V gene data show CDR1 as SGDLS and CDR2 as YYNGEE. Here the CDR3 DNA reads TGTGCCAGCAGCGAGTATACAAGCACAGATACGCAGTATTTT. It specifies CASSEYTSTDTQYF.

The chain links TRBV4-3 to TRBJ2-7; perhaps TRBD1 as D (6 bases). Per the germline V gene, CDR1 is LGHNA and CDR2 is YSLEER. The CDR3 totals 17 residues. V lost 0 bases and J 3 bases, leaving 18 bases between the germline ends. Here the CDR3 reads CASSQDRGTPRNYEQYF. DNA of the CDR3: TGCGCCAGCAGCCAAGATCGAGGGACACCGAGAAACTACGAGCAGTACTTC.

This clonotype was counted a single time. The junction shows a germline mismatch at one end, possibly a read error. The CDR3 bases are TGTGTCATCGCGGACGATGGGTGGAATGAGCAGTTCTTC. Residues: CVIADDGWNEQFF. V gene TRBV10-3 combines with J gene TRBJ2-1; D is ambiguous. The V gene's germline CDR1 is ENHRY and CDR2 SYGVKD. The length of the CDR3 is 13 residues.